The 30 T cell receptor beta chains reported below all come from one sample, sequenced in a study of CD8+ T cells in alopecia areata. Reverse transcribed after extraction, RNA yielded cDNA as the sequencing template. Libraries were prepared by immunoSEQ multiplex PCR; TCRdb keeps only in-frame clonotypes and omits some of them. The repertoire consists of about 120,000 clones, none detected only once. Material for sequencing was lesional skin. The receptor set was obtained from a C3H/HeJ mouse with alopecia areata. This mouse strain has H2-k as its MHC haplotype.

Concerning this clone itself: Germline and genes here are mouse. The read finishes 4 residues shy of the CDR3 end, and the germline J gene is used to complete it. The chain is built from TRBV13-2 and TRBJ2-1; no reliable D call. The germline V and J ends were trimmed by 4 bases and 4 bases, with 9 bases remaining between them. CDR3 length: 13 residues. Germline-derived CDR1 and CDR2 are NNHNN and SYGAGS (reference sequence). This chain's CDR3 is CASGLFLYAEQFF. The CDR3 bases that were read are TGTGCCAGCGGTCTGTTTTTGTATGCT.

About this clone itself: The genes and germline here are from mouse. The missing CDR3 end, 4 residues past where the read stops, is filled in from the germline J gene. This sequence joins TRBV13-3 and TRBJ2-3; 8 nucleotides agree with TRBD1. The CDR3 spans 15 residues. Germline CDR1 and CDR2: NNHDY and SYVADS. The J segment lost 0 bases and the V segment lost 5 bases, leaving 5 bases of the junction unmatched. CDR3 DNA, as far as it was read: TGTGCCAGCAGCGACAGGGGAGGAAGTGCAGAA. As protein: CASSDRGGSAE. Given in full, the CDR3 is CASSDRGGSAETLYF.

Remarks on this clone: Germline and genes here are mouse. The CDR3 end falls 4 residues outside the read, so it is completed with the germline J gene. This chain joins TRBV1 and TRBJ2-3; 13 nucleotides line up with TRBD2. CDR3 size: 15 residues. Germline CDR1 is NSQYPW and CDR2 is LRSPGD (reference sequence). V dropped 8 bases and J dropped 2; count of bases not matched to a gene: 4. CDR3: CTCGLGGRDAETLYF. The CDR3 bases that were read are TGCACCTGCGGACTGGGGGGGCGCGATGCAGAA.

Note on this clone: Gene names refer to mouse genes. The CDR3 loop is CASSDAPGRAEQFF. CDR3 bases read: TGTGCCAGCAGTGATGCACCAGGGCGAGCT. V and J are TRBV13-3 and TRBJ2-1; a possible D gene is TRBD1 (5 bases). Read data end 4 residues before the CDR3 end; the end is taken from the germline J gene. Germline V gene data show CDR1 as NNHDY and CDR2 as SYVADS. CDR3 length: 14 amino acids.

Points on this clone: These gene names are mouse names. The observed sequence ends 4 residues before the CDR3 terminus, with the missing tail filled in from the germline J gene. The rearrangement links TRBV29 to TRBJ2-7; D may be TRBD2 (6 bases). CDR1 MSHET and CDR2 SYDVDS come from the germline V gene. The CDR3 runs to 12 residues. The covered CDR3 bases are TGTGCTAGCAGTTCTGGGGCATAT. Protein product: CASSSGAY. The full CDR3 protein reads CASSSGAYEQYF.

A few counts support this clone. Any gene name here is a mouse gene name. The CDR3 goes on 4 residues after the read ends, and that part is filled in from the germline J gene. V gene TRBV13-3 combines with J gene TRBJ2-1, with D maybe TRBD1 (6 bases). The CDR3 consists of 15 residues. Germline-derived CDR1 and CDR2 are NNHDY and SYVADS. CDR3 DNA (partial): TGTGCCAGCAGTGAGAGGGGGAAGGGACCAGCT. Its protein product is CASSERGKGPA. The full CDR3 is CASSERGKGPAEQFF.

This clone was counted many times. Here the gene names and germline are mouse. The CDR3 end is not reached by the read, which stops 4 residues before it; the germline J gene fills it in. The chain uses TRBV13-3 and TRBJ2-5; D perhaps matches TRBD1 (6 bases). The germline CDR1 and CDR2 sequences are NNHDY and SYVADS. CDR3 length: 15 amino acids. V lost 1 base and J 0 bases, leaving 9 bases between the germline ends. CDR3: CASSDWDTNQDTQYF. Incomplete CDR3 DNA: TGTGCCAGCAGTGATTGGGACACTAACCAAGAC.

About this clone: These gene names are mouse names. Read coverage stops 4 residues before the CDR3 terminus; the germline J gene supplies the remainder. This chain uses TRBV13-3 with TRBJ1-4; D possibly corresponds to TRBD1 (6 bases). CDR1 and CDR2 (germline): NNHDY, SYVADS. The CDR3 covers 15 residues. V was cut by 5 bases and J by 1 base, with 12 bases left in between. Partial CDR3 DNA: TGTGCCAGCAGGGCCGGGACACATTCCAACGAA. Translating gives CASRAGTHSNE. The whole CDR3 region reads CASRAGTHSNERLFF.

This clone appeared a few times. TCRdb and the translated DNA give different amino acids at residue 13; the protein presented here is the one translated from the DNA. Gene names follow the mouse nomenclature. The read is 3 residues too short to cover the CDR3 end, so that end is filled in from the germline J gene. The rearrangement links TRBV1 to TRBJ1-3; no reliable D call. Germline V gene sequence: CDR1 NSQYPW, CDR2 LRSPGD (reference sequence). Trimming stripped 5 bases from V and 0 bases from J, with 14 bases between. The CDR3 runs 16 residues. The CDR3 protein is CTCSPPSQNSGNTLYF. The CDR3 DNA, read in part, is TGCACCTGCAGTCCCCCTTCACAAAATTCTGGAAATACG. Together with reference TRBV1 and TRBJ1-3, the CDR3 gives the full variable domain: VTLLEQNPRWRLVPRGQAVNLRCILKNSQYPWMSWYQQDLQKQLQWLFTLRSPGDKEVKSLPGADYLATRVTDTELRLQVANMSQGRTLYCTCSPPSQNSGNTLYFGEGSRLIVV.

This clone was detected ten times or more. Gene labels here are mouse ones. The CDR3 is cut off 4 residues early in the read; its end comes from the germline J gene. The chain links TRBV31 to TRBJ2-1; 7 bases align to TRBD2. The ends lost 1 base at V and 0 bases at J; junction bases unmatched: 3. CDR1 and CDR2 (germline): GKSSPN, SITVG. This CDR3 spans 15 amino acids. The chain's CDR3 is CAWSRGLSNYAEQFF. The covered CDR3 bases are TGTGCCTGGAGTCGGGGACTGAGTAACTATGCT.

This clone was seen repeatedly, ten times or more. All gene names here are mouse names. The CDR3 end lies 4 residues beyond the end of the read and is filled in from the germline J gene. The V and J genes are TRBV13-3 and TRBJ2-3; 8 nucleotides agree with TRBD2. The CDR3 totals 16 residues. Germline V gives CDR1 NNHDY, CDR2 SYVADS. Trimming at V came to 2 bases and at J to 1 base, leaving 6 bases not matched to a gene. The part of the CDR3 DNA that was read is TGTGCCAGCAGTGAGGGCTGGGGGGTTGGTGCAGAA. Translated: CASSEGWGVGAE. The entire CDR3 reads CASSEGWGVGAETLYF.

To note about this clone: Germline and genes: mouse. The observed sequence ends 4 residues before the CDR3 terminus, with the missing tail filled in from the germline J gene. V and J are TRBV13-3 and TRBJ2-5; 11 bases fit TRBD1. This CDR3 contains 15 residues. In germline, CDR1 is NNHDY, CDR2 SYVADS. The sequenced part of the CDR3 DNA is TGTGCCAGCAGTGATGTTCGGGACAGGGGGGAC. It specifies CASSDVRDRGD. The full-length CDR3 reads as CASSDVRDRGDTQYF.

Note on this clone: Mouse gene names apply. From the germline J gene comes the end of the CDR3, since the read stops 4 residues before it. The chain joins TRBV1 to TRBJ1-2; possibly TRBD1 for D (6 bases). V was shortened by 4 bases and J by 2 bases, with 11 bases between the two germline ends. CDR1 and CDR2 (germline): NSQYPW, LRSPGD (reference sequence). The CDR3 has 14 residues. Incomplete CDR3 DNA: TGCACCTGCAGTGACAGGGTCGGGAACTCC. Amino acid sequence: CTCSDRVGNS. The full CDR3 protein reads CTCSDRVGNSDYTF. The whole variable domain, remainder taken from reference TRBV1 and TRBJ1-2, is VTLLEQNPRWRLVPRGQAVNLRCILKNSQYPWMSWYQQDLQKQLQWLFTLRSPGDKEVKSLPGADYLATRVTDTELRLQVANMSQGRTLYCTCSDRVGNSDYTFGSGTRLLVI.

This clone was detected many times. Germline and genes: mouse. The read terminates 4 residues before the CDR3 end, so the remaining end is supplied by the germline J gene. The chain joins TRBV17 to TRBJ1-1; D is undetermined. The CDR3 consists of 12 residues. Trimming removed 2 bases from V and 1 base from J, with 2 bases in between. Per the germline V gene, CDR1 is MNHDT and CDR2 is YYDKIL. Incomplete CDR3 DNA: TGTGCTAGCAGTAGACAAAACACA. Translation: CASSRQNT. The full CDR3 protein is CASSRQNTEVFF.

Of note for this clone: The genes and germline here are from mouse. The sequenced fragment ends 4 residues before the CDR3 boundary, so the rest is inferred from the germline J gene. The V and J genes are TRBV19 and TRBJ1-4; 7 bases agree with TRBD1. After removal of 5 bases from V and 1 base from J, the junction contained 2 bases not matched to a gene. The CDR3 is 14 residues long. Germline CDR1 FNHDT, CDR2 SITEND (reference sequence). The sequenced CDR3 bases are TGTGCCAGCAGACAGGGGCCTTCCAACGAA. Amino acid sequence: CASRQGPSNE. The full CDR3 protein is CASRQGPSNERLFF.

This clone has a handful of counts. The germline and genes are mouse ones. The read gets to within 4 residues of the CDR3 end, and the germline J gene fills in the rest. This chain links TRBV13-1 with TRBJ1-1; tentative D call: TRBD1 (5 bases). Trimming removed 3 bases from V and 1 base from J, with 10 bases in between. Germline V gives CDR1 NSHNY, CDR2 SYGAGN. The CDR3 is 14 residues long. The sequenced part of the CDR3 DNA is TGTGCCAGCAGTGCGACAGTGAAAAACACA. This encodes CASSATVKNT. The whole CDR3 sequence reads CASSATVKNTEVFF.

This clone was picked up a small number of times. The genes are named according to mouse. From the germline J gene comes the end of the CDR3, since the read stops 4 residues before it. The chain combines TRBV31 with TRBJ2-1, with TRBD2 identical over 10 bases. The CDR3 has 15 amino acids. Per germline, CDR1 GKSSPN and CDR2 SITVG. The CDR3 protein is CAWSRDWGAWAEQFF. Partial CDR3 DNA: TGTGCCTGGAGCCGAGACTGGGGGGCGTGGGCT.

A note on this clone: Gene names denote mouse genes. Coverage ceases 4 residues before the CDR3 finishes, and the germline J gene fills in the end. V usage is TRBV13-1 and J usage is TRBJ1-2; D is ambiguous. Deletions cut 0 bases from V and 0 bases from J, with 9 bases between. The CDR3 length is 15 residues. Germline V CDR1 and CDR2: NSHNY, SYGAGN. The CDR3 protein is CASSDAASANSDYTF. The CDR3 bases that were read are TGTGCCAGCAGTGATGCTGCATCTGCAAACTCC.

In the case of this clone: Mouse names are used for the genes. The chain's CDR3 is CASSLTGGDYEQYF. The sequenced part of the CDR3 DNA is TGTGCCAGCAGTCTGACTGGGGGGGACTAT. The chain employs TRBV14 and TRBJ2-7; 11 bases are shared with TRBD2. The read terminates 4 residues ahead of where the CDR3 ends, so the germline J gene completes it. This CDR3 is 14 amino acids long. V trimming: 4 bases; J trimming: 3 bases; junction bases outside the gene matches: 3. CDR1 is SGHDT, CDR2 FRDEAV, per germline.

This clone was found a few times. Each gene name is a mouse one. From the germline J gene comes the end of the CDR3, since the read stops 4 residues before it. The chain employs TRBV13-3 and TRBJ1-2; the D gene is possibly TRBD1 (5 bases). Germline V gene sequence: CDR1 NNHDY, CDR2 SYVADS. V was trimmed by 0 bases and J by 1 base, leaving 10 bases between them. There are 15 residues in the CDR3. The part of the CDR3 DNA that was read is TGTGCCAGCAGTGATGCGGAGGACAAAAACTCC. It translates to CASSDAEDKNS. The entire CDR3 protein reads CASSDAEDKNSDYTF.

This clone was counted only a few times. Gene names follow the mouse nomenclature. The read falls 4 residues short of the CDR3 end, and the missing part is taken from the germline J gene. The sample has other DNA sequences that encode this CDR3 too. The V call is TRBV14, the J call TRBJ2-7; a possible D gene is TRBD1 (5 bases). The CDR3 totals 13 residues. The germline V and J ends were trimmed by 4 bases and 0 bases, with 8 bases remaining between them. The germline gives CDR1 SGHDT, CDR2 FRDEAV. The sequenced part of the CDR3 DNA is TGTGCCAGCAGTCGACAGTCCTCCTAT. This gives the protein CASSRQSSY. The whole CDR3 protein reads CASSRQSSYEQYF.

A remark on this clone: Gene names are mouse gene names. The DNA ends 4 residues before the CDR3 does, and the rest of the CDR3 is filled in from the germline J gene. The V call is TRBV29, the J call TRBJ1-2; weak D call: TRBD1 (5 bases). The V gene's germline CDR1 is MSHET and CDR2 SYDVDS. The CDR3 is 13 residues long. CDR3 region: CASSLLGGADYTF. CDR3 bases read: TGTGCTAGCAGTTTATTGGGGGGAGCC.

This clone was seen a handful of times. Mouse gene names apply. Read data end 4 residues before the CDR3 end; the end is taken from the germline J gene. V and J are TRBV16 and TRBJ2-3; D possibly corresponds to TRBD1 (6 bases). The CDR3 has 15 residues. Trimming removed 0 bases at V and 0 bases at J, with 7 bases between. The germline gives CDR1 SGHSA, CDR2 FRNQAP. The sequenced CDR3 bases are TGTGCAAGCAGCTTAGAACAGGGTAGTGCAGAA. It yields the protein CASSLEQGSAE. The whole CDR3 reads CASSLEQGSAETLYF.

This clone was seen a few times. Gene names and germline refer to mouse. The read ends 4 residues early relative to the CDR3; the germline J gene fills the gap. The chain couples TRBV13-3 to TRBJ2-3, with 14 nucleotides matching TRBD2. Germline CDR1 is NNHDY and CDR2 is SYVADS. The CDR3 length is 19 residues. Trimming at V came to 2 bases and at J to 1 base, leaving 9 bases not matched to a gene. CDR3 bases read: TGTGCCAGCAGTGAGTGGACAGGGACTGGGGGGGCGCGTGCAGAA. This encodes CASSEWTGTGGARAE. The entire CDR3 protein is CASSEWTGTGGARAETLYF.

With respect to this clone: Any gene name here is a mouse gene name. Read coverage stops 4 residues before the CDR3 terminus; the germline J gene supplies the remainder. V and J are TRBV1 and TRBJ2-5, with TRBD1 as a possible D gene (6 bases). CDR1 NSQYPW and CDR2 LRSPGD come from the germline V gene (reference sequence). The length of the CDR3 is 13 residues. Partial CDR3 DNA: TGCACCTGCAGTGGAAGACAGGAGGAC. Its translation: CTCSGRQED. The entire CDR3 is CTCSGRQEDTQYF.

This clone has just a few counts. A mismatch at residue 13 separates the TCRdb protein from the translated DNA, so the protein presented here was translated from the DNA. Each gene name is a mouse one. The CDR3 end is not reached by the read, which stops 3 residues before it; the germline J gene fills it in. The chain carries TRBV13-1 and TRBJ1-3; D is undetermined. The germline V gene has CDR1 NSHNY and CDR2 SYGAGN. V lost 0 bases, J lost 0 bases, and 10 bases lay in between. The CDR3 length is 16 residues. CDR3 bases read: TGTGCCAGCAGTGATGAGCCAGGTTATTCTGGAAATACG. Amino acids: CASSDEPGYSGNT. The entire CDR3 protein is CASSDEPGYSGNTLYF.

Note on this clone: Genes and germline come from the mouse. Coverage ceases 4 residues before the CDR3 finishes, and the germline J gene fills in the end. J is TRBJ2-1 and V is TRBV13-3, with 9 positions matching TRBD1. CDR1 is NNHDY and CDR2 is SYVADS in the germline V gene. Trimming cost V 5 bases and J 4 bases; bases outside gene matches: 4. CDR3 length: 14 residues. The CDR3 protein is CASSHRGRYAEQFF. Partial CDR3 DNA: TGTGCCAGCAGCCACAGGGGGCGGTATGCT.

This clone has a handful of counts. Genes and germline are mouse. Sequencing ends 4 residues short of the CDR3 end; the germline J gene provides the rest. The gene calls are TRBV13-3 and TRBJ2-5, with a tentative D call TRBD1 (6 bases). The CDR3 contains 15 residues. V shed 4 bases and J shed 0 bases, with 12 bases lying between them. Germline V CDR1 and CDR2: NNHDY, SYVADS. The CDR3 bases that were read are TGTGCCAGCAGTCGCCCGGGACAAAACCAAGAC. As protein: CASSRPGQNQD. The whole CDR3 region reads CASSRPGQNQDTQYF.

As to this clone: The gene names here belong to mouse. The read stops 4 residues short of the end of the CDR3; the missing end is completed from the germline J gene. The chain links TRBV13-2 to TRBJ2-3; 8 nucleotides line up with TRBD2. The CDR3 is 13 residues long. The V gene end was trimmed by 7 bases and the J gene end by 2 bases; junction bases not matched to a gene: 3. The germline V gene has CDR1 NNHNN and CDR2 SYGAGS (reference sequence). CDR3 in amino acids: CASLGGYAETLYF. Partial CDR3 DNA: TGTGCCAGCCTGGGGGGTTATGCAGAA.

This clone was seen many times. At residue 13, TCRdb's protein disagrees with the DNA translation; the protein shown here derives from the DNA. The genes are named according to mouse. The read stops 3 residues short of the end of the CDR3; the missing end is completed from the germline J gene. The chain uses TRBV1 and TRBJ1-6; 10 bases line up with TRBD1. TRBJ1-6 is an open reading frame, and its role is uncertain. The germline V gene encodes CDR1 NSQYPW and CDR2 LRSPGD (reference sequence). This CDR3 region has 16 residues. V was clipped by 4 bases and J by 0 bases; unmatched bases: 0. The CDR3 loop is CTCSGQGASYNSPLYF. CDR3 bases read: TGCACCTGCAGTGGACAGGGGGCTTCCTATAATTCGCCC.